This entry describes one TCR beta chain. Its cognate antigen is unknown. The protocol was immunoSEQ multiplex PCR, while the TCRdb copy is restricted to in-frame clones and leaves out a portion. Counted here are approximately 82,000 clones, just over 85% occurring once; the ten biggest clones make up about 0.8%. The sample belongs to a study of OX40 agonist ivuxolimab in advanced cancers. With 6 bases removed from V and 7 bases from J, the gap between germline ends came to 22 bases. In germline, CDR1 is MNHEY, CDR2 SMNVEV (reference sequence). CDR3 size: 15 residues. Study-wide results and limits: Antigens targeted by the expanded peripheral T cells were not determined.

The specimen was CD4+ or CD8+ T cells sorted from blood, collected in a trial of the OX40 agonist ivuxolimab. This TCR came from an adult with an advanced solid tumor such as melanoma, head and neck, liver or kidney cancer. This chain links TRBV27 with TRBJ2-7; D is possibly TRBD1 or TRBD2 (5 bases each). The CDR3 bases are TGTGCCAGCAGATCATCACGAGGGGCAACGGGTGAGCAGTACTTC. Its translation is CASRSSRGATGEQYF.